The T cell receptor (beta chain) under discussion was sequenced for a study of neurological immune-mediated disorders. TCRdb re-called the 5' RACE reads with MiXCR, one entry per CDR3 protein. The top ten hold 2% to 2.5% of the sample, which has 69,000 or so distinct CDR3 sequences, roughly 4.9% seen once. Germline V CDR1 and CDR2: DFQATT, SNEGSKA (reference sequence). Trimming pared 5 bases from V and 5 bases from J, leaving 12 bases between. The CDR3 totals 12 residues. In this sample, this clonotype turned up many times. Sequenced: PBMCs. V usage is TRBV20-1 and J usage is TRBJ2-5; a weak D match, TRBD2 (5 bases). This clonotype was sampled from a woman between 65 and 79 years old with multiple sclerosis. The CDR3 reads CSAPARGETQYF. For the CDR3, the DNA is TGCAGTGCTCCGGCCCGAGGGGAGACCCAGTACTTC.